This TCR beta chain was sequenced in a study of early T cells in non-severe SARS-CoV-2 infection. At the level of the study: Chains from this unsorted whole-blood bulk RNA could not be paired.

Each cDNA molecule carried a unique molecular identifier. TCRdb independently ran MiXCR on the 5' RACE reads; one entry per CDR3 protein. The sample contains under 20,000 distinct CDR3 sequences, around 4.2% of which appear only once. This clonotype was found many times. V was pared by 3 bases and J by 5 bases, with 10 bases between. This CDR3 is built from 13 residues. This chain connects TRBV12-3 or TRBV12-4 to TRBJ1-2; D gene ambiguous. Sequenced: whole blood. The clonotype originates from an adult who was a healthcare worker with PCR-confirmed SARS-CoV-2 infection or an uninfected control (not recorded which). This chain's CDR3 is CASSLLAEYGYTF. The CDR3 coding sequence is TGTGCCAGCAGTTTGCTGGCAGAGTATGGCTACACCTTC.